Listed below are T cell receptor beta chains from one sample, sequenced in a study of T cell repertoires in cytomegalovirus infection. MiXCR, run by TCRdb on the reads, gives a single entry per CDR3 protein. The sample lists roughly 500,000 distinct CDR3 sequences, roughly a third occurring once. The antigens of these receptors remain unknown. The specimen was cultured PBMCs, collected from culture after CMV antigen stimulation. The receptors shown here come from a human donor in good health (CMV status not recorded). Some clones in this sample may be carry-over from other donors' samples. The CDR3 runs from the conserved cysteine through the conserved F or W. D genes are given only for firm matches. Not every row has a clone size; where given, it reads once, few, many or a size class.

j_gene	d_gene	v_gene	abundance	CDR3aa	CDR3nt
TRBJ1-4	TRBD1	TRBV4-3	NA	CASSQEGQGNEKLFF	TGCGCCAGCAGCCAAGAGGGACAGGGGAACGAAAAACTGTTTTTT
TRBJ2-5	NA	TRBV20-1	few	CSARDLKGTETQYF	TGCAGTGCTAGAGACCTAAAGGGGACAGAGACCCAGTACTTC
TRBJ2-2	TRBD2	TRBV6-2/TRBV6-3	NA	CASSDPGGRGTGELFF	TGTGCCAGCAGCGACCCAGGCGGGAGGGGAACCGGGGAGCTGTTTTTT
TRBJ1-2	NA	TRBV6-2/TRBV6-3	NA	CASSSVWEYGYTF	TGTGCCAGCAGTTCCGTCTGGGAGTATGGCTACACCTTC
TRBJ2-5	TRBD1	TRBV7-9	NA	CASSSVSGTVTTQETQYF	TGTGCCAGCAGCTCCGTTTCCGGGACAGTAACCACACAAGAGACCCAGTACTTC
TRBJ2-3	TRBD2	TRBV7-2	many	CASSLRLAGVSTDTQYF	TGTGCCAGCAGCCTGCGACTAGCGGGCGTCAGCACAGATACGCAGTATTTT
TRBJ2-5	NA	TRBV29-1	NA	CSVVGQETQYF	TGCAGCGTTGTGGGTCAAGAGACCCAGTACTTC
TRBJ2-3	NA	TRBV7-2	NA	CASSLSGGRDTQYF	TGTGCCAGCAGCTTGAGTGGAGGTAGAGATACGCAGTATTTT
TRBJ2-3	NA	TRBV7-2	few	CASSLRSGPPRGTDTQYF	TGTGCCAGCAGCTTAAGAAGCGGGCCTCCGAGGGGGACAGATACGCAGTATTTT
TRBJ1-6	NA	TRBV12-3/TRBV12-4	NA	CASSRAGSPLHF	TGTGCCAGCAGTCGGGCTGGTTCACCCCTCCACTTT
TRBJ2-4	TRBD1	TRBV6-2/TRBV6-3	NA	CTSRAPGQGRAKNIQYF	TGTACCAGCAGGGCTCCCGGACAGGGCAGAGCCAAAAACATTCAGTACTTC
TRBJ1-5	NA	TRBV7-2	NA	CASSLQGIHQPQHF	TGTGCCAGCAGCTTACAGGGGATCCATCAGCCCCAGCATTTT
TRBJ2-1	TRBD2	TRBV7-2	NA	CASSLSRLAGVWEQFF	TGTGCCAGCAGCTTATCTCGTCTAGCGGGGGTTTGGGAGCAGTTCTTC
TRBJ2-3	TRBD2	TRBV4-1	few	CASSQDRLAGDSDTQYF	TGCGCCAGCAGCCAAGATCGGTTAGCGGGAGACTCAGATACGCAGTATTTT
TRBJ2-2	NA	TRBV4-3	many	CASSQVNTGTGELFF	TGCGCCAGCAGCCAAGTGAACACCGGGACCGGGGAGCTGTTTTTT
TRBJ1-5	TRBD1	TRBV7-9	NA	CASSWTGSNQPQHF	TGTGCCAGCAGCTGGACAGGGTCCAATCAGCCCCAGCATTTT
TRBJ2-1	NA	TRBV6-1	few	CASSEVRGSEQFF	TGTGCCAGCAGTGAAGTAAGGGGAAGTGAGCAGTTCTTC
TRBJ2-1	TRBD2	TRBV27	few	CASRTSGILEQFF	TGTGCCAGCAGGACTAGCGGGATTTTAGAGCAGTTCTTC
TRBJ2-1	NA	TRBV10-3	NA	CAIRQTRSDSYNEQFF	TGTGCCATCAGACAAACACGGTCGGACAGCTACAATGAGCAGTTCTTC
TRBJ1-5	NA	TRBV19	NA	CASSIASHSNQPQHF	TGTGCCAGTAGTATCGCCAGTCATAGCAATCAGCCCCAGCATTTT
TRBJ2-2	NA	TRBV28	NA	CASSRDSANTGELFF	TGTGCCAGCAGCCGGGACTCGGCGAACACCGGGGAGCTGTTTTTT
TRBJ2-1	NA	TRBV7-2	NA	CASTRRFPYNEQFF	TGTGCCAGCACCCGACGATTTCCCTACAATGAGCAGTTCTTC
TRBJ2-1	TRBD2	TRBV19	NA	CASSVSGRQGNEQFF	TGTGCCAGTAGTGTTAGCGGGAGGCAGGGCAATGAGCAGTTCTTC
TRBJ1-1	NA	TRBV7-7	many	CASSPTPGNTEAFF	TGTGCCAGCAGCCCTACACCGGGGAACACTGAAGCTTTCTTT
TRBJ1-3	NA	TRBV7-2	NA	CASSLVRGAGNTIYF	TGTGCCAGCAGCTTAGTCCGGGGGGCTGGAAACACCATATATTTT
TRBJ2-1	NA	TRBV4-1	NA	CASSQAYGGEGQFF	TGCGCCAGCAGCCAAGCATATGGGGGAGAGGGGCAGTTCTTC
TRBJ2-7	TRBD2	TRBV7-9	NA	CASSLVGTSRGGEQYF	TGTGCCAGCAGCTTAGTGGGGACTAGCAGGGGAGGTGAGCAGTACTTC
TRBJ1-6	TRBD1	TRBV6-6	NA	CASSYRDSRESPLHF	TGTGCCAGCAGTTACCGGGACAGTAGGGAGTCACCCCTCCACTTT
TRBJ2-2	NA	TRBV28	many	CAAKGVSGSGELFF	TGTGCCGCAAAGGGGGTGTCGGGATCCGGGGAGCTGTTTTTT
TRBJ2-5	NA	TRBV7-2	many	CASSLSAGVGETQYF	TGTGCCAGCAGCTTATCGGCAGGGGTTGGCGAGACCCAGTACTTC
TRBJ1-2	NA	TRBV19	NA	CASSIEQGTPYGYTF	TGTGCCAGTAGTATAGAACAGGGTACGCCCTATGGCTACACCTTC
TRBJ2-1	TRBD2	TRBV4-3	NA	CASSLDGTSGRYEQFF	TGCGCCAGCAGCCTAGACGGGACTAGCGGGAGATATGAGCAGTTCTTC
TRBJ2-2	NA	TRBV24-1	NA	CATSARGRGHYTGELFF	TGTGCCACCAGTGCCCGGGGCCGGGGGCACTACACCGGGGAGCTGTTTTTT
TRBJ2-7	NA	TRBV2	few	CASSEEEGLKKYEQYF	TGTGCCAGCAGTGAGGAGGAGGGCTTAAAGAAGTACGAGCAGTACTTC
TRBJ2-1	NA	TRBV7-2	few	CASSLLGMSYNEQFF	TGTGCCAGCAGCTTACTCGGGATGAGCTACAATGAGCAGTTCTTC
TRBJ1-2	TRBD1	TRBV12-3/TRBV12-4	once	CASSLRQGVGYTF	TGTGCCAGCAGTTTAAGACAGGGTGTCGGCTACACCTTC
TRBJ2-1	TRBD2	TRBV2	NA	CASSGLGLAGRVEQFF	TGTGCCAGCAGTGGACTGGGACTAGCGGGACGGGTTGAGCAGTTCTTC
TRBJ1-1	TRBD1	TRBV29-1	few	CSGVGTGWNTEAFF	TGCAGCGGCGTCGGGACAGGGTGGAACACTGAAGCTTTCTTT
TRBJ1-2	NA	TRBV7-2	many	CASSPNPQKNYGYTF	TGTGCCAGCAGCCCAAATCCCCAGAAAAACTATGGCTACACCTTC
TRBJ2-1	TRBD1	TRBV5-1	few	CATTGTGNNEQFF	TGCGCCACTACCGGGACAGGCAACAATGAGCAGTTCTTC
TRBJ2-3	NA	TRBV7-4	once	CASSSPLSTDTQYF	TGTGCCAGCAGCTCCCCCCTCTCGACAGATACGCAGTATTTT
TRBJ2-7	TRBD1	TRBV4-1	few	CASSLEGQGYEQYF	TGCGCCAGCAGCCTAGAAGGACAGGGCTACGAGCAGTACTTC
TRBJ2-5	NA	TRBV6-2/TRBV6-3	few	CASSYDQPQETQYF	TGTGCCAGCAGTTACGACCAGCCCCAAGAGACCCAGTACTTC
TRBJ1-1	TRBD1	TRBV6-2/TRBV6-3	NA	CASSLDRARLAFF	TGTGCCAGCAGTTTAGACAGGGCGCGGCTAGCTTTCTTT
TRBJ2-5	NA	TRBV7-2	NA	CASSPVMETQYF	TGTGCCAGCAGCCCCGTAATGGAGACCCAGTACTTC
TRBJ2-3	TRBD2	TRBV12-3/TRBV12-4	NA	CASIKQRTSGRLDTQYF	TGTGCCAGCATCAAACAGAGGACTAGCGGGAGGTTAGATACGCAGTATTTT
TRBJ1-6	NA	TRBV27	NA	CASSRLQGFLHF	TGTGCCAGCAGTCGATTACAGGGTTTCCTCCACTTT
TRBJ2-3	NA	TRBV11-2	NA	CASSQEKTQYF	TGTGCCAGCAGCCAGGAAAAGACGCAGTATTTT
TRBJ1-6	NA	TRBV7-2	many	CASSLGGSSPLHF	TGTGCCAGCAGCTTAGGAGGGAGTTCACCCCTCCACTTT
TRBJ1-1	NA	TRBV6-5	NA	CASTKDREAFF	TGTGCCAGCACCAAGGACCGCGAAGCTTTCTTT
TRBJ2-3	TRBD2	TRBV7-3	NA	CASSISGSGDTQYF	TGTGCCAGCAGCATTAGCGGGAGCGGCGATACGCAGTATTTT
TRBJ2-7	NA	TRBV23-1	few	CASSQKEQAGNRYEQYF	TGCGCCAGCAGTCAAAAGGAACAGGCTGGGAACCGCTACGAGCAGTACTTC
TRBJ2-3	NA	TRBV20-1	NA	CSASGSKITDTQYF	TGCAGTGCTTCCGGGTCTAAGATCACAGATACGCAGTATTTT
TRBJ2-7	TRBD1	TRBV4-3	once	CASSQPGQGSYEQYF	TGCGCCAGCAGCCAACCAGGACAGGGAAGCTACGAGCAGTACTTC
TRBJ2-5	NA	TRBV11-2	few	CASSLYRGETQYF	TGTGCCAGCAGCTTATACCGGGGCGAGACCCAGTACTTC
TRBJ2-1	NA	TRBV6-8	NA	CASRSPISINEQFF	TGTGCCAGCAGATCACCCATTTCCATCAATGAGCAGTTCTTC
TRBJ2-2	TRBD1	TRBV28	NA	CASSSGQDTGELFF	TGTGCCAGCAGTTCGGGACAGGACACCGGGGAGCTGTTTTTT
TRBJ1-2	NA	TRBV7-2	NA	CASSLDPENYGYTF	TGTGCCAGCAGCTTAGATCCTGAGAACTATGGCTACACCTTC
TRBJ1-2	TRBD1	TRBV12-3/TRBV12-4	few	CASSLPAGGVDGYTF	TGTGCCAGCAGTTTACCGGCAGGGGGCGTGGATGGCTACACCTTC